The 12 T cell receptor beta chains below all came from one sample that was sequenced in a study of CD8 T cells in ankylosing spondylitis. Overall study findings and caveats: Characteristic, it appeared, of ankylosing spondylitis blood was a TCR beta motif of fewer than 10 highly homologous variants.

These receptors have no known antigen. TCRdb reprocessed the 5' RACE reads with MiXCR, giving one entry per CDR3 protein. The sample lists about 340,000 distinct CDR3 sequences, roughly 8% occurring once. Material: blood, either unsorted or a sorted T cell fraction (not recorded which). The origin of the receptors is a male donor with ankylosing spondylitis.

The rearrangement uses TRBV4-1 and TRBJ2-1, with TRBD2 identical over 7 bases. Germline V CDR1 and CDR2: MGHRA, YSYEKL. Germline trimming cut 0 bases from V and 11 bases from J; bases unmatched to any gene: 7. The CDR3 loop spans 14 amino acids. The CDR3 bases are TGCGCCAGCAGCCAAGATCCCGGGGGGAGGCAGCAGTTCTTC. Its protein is CASSQDPGGRQQFF.

This clonotype was counted a single time. The chain has TRBV4-1 and TRBJ2-3, with TRBD1 as a possible D gene (6 bases). Germline CDR1 reads MGHRA; CDR2 reads YSYEKL. The CDR3 contains 15 residues. The V gene lost 4 bases and the J gene lost 4 bases, with 15 bases spanning the gap. CDR3 sequence reads: CASSRGGSIADTQYF. The DNA of the CDR3 is TGCGCCAGCAGCCGAGGGGGTAGCATCGCAGATACGCAGTATTTT.

This chain connects TRBV7-9 to TRBJ2-4, with TRBD2 matching over 11 bases. V lost 1 base and J lost 2; bases outside the gene matches: 1. Germline V CDR1 and CDR2: SEHNR, FQNEAQ (reference sequence). The CDR3 has 16 residues. CDR3 amino acids: CASSLVAGGTKNIQYF. The DNA of the CDR3 is TGTGCCAGCAGCTTAGTAGCGGGAGGGACCAAAAACATTCAGTACTTC.

This clonotype was recorded at least ten times. This chain joins TRBV2 and TRBJ1-2, with D perhaps TRBD1 (5 bases). CDR1 and CDR2 from the germline V gene are SNHLY and FYNNEI. This CDR3 comprises 13 residues. Trimming removed 3 bases at V and 4 bases at J, with 9 bases between. The CDR3 loop reads CASSELDSYGYTF. CDR3 sequence (DNA): TGTGCCAGCAGTGAGCTTGACAGCTATGGCTACACCTTC.

In this sample, this clonotype turned up a few times. The chain couples TRBV20-1 to TRBJ2-1, with D unclear. Trimming took off 5 bases at V and 6 bases at J, with 14 bases between the two ends. The CDR3 has 13 amino acids. In germline, CDR1 is DFQATT, CDR2 SNEGSKA (reference sequence). CDR3 protein: CSADLRTGNEQFF. The CDR3 DNA reads as TGCAGTGCTGACCTCCGGACCGGCAATGAGCAGTTCTTC.

In its sample, this clonotype was seen a few times. V is TRBV20-1 and J is TRBJ2-3; possible D gene TRBD2, 5 bases. This CDR3 contains 16 residues. V was trimmed by 6 bases and J by 4 bases, leaving 23 bases between them. The germline V gene has CDR1 DFQATT and CDR2 SNEGSKA (reference sequence). The chain's CDR3 is CSASRRVTSPPDTQYF. DNA for the CDR3: TGCAGTGCATCACGACGGGTTACTAGTCCCCCAGATACGCAGTATTTT.

Concerning this clonotype itself: The junction departs from the called germline gene at one end, perhaps through a read error. The chain combines TRBV11-2 with TRBJ2-6, with D uncertain. CDR1 and CDR2 from the germline V gene are SGHAT and FQNNGV. There are 14 residues in the CDR3. CDR3 loop: CASSLDSGANVLTF. CDR3 DNA sequence: TGCGCCAGCAGCTTAGACTCTGGGGCCAACGTCCTGACTTTC.

J is TRBJ2-5 and V is TRBV7-8; possibly TRBD2 for D (5 bases). V was shortened by 4 bases and J by 1 base, with 22 bases between the two germline ends. Germline CDR1 reads SGHVS; CDR2 reads FQNEAQ. The CDR3 has 18 amino acids. The CDR3 DNA reads as TGTGCCAGCAGCTCCAACTTCGGGTCGGGAACCCTCCAAGAGACCCAGTACTTC. Translating it yields CASSSNFGSGTLQETQYF.

This clonotype was recorded many times. The rearrangement uses TRBV7-9 and TRBJ1-4; 8 positions match TRBD1. Trimming cost V 3 bases and J 7 bases; bases outside gene matches: 4. The CDR3 length is 14 residues. CDR1 is SEHNR and CDR2 is FQNEAQ in the germline V gene (reference sequence). The CDR3 loop is CASSLWTGTEKLFF. CDR3 bases: TGTGCCAGCAGCTTGTGGACAGGGACTGAAAAACTGTTTTTT.

This clonotype was seen only a few times. The V and J genes are TRBV2 and TRBJ1-5; D is unclear. The CDR3 contains 15 residues. V dropped 4 bases and J dropped 2 bases, with 12 bases sitting between them. Germline V gene data show CDR1 as SNHLY and CDR2 as FYNNEI. CDR3 residues: CASSADSGGNQPQHF. The CDR3 DNA reads as TGTGCCAGCAGTGCGGACTCTGGTGGCAATCAGCCCCAGCATTTT.

The chain joins TRBV27 to TRBJ2-5, with D perhaps matching TRBD1 or TRBD2 (6 bases each). The V gene's germline CDR1 is MNHEY and CDR2 SMNVEV (reference sequence). Trimming removed 4 bases from V and 5 bases from J, with 23 bases in between. The CDR3 is 17 residues long. This CDR3 reads CASSSRGRGVVYETQYF. The DNA for the CDR3 is TGTGCCAGCAGTTCCCGGGGGCGGGGAGTTGTTTATGAGACCCAGTACTTC.

The rearrangement joins TRBV10-3 to TRBJ2-7; D unresolved. Germline V lookup: CDR1 ENHRY, CDR2 SYGVKD. The CDR3 is 16 amino acids. Trimming took off 2 bases at V and 0 bases at J, with 14 bases between the two ends. The CDR3 coding sequence is TGTGCCATCAGTGAGCCTTCAGAATCAAGCTCCTACGAGCAGTACTTC. This codes for CAISEPSESSSYEQYF.